Listed here are 27 T cell receptor beta chains from one sample, sequenced in a study of blood T cells in healthy people across ages. PCR was performed a second time for roughly 7 to 11 cycles using a sample-barcoded 5' primer and a J-beta primer mix. One entry per CDR3 protein, called by TCRdb with MiXCR from the 5' RACE reads. The sample lists about 1.1 million distinct CDR3 sequences; 30% to 40% were seen once. The specimen was blood. The receptors derive from a man aged 18 to 35 in good health.

This clonotype has a handful of counts. The chain combines TRBV9 with TRBJ2-5; 9 bases line up with TRBD2. V shed 3 bases and J 11 bases; nucleotides not matched to a gene: 14. The germline CDR1 and CDR2 sequences are SGDLS and YYNGEE. The length of the CDR3 is 15 residues. CDR3 amino acids: CASSGDGTSNNEQYF. For the CDR3, the DNA is TGTGCCAGCAGCGGAGACGGGACTAGCAACAATGAGCAGTACTTC.

This clonotype was seen a few times. V gene TRBV6-4 combines with J gene TRBJ1-5; D not resolved. The CDR3 consists of 13 residues. CDR1 is MRHNA and CDR2 is SNTAGT in the germline V gene. Trimming removed 6 bases from V and 7 bases from J, with 13 bases in between. CDR3 nucleotide sequence: TGTGCCAGCAGGCTATTAGGATCCCAGCCCCAGCATTTT. Translation gives CASRLLGSQPQHF.

This chain connects TRBV6-2 or TRBV6-3 to TRBJ2-4; unclear D gene. Germline V gene lookup returns CDR1 MNHEY and CDR2 SVGEGT. The CDR3 has 11 residues. V dropped 6 bases and J dropped 13 bases, with 13 bases sitting between them. CDR3 region: CASSEGKLQYF. The CDR3 DNA sequence: TGTGCCAGCAGCGAAGGGAAACTCCAGTACTTC.

This clonotype was counted a few times. The chain employs TRBV12-3 or TRBV12-4 and TRBJ1-5; D unresolved. The CDR3 spans 16 residues. Trimming took 0 bases from V and 5 from J, leaving 14 bases between them. CDR3 DNA sequence: TGTGCCAGCAGTTTAGCGTATATCCGAAATCATCAGCCCCAGCATTTT. As protein: CASSLAYIRNHQPQHF.

J is TRBJ1-4 and V is TRBV4-3; D uncertain. Per the germline V gene, CDR1 is LGHNA and CDR2 is YSLEER. The CDR3 is made up of 15 amino acids. Deletions cut 0 bases from V and 8 bases from J, with 13 bases between. The DNA for the CDR3 is TGCGCCAGCAGCCAAGATCGAATGATGAGCGAAAAACTGTTTTTT. Amino acid sequence: CASSQDRMMSEKLFF.

This clonotype has just a few counts. The gene calls are TRBV12-3 or TRBV12-4 and TRBJ2-1; D is possibly TRBD1 or TRBD2 (5 bases each). With 6 bases removed from V and 0 bases from J, the gap between germline ends came to 12 bases. The CDR3 is made up of 15 amino acids. The CDR3 loop is CASRVGVLSYNEQFF. For the CDR3, the DNA is TGTGCCAGCAGGGTGGGGGTTCTCTCCTACAATGAGCAGTTCTTC.

The rearrangement joins TRBV7-9 to TRBJ2-1; D possibly corresponds to TRBD1 (6 bases). Trimming removed 5 bases at V and 8 bases at J, with 10 bases between. The CDR3 has 12 residues. Germline V lookup: CDR1 SEHNR, CDR2 FQNEAQ (reference sequence). CDR3 bases: TGTGCCAGCAGCCCCCGACAGGATGAGCAGTTCTTC. Its translation: CASSPRQDEQFF. Filled out from reference TRBV7-9 and TRBJ2-1, the complete variable domain reads DTGVSQNPRHKITKRGQNVTFRCDPISEHNRLYWYRQTLGQGPEFLTYFQNEAQLEKSRLLSDRFSAERPKGSFSTLEIQRTEQGDSAMYLCASSPRQDEQFFGPGTRLTVL.

The chain couples TRBV7-2 to TRBJ1-2; D possibly corresponds to TRBD1 (5 bases). Trimming cost V 1 base and J 3 bases, with 9 bases left between them. The CDR3 length is 14 residues. Germline CDR1 reads SGHTA; CDR2 reads FQGNSA. Here the CDR3 DNA reads TGTGCCAGCAGCTTAGTGGGGGACGACTATGGCTACACCTTC. It is translated as CASSLVGDDYGYTF.

The chain recombines TRBV7-3 with TRBJ1-2; tentative D call: TRBD1 (6 bases). CDR1 is SGHTA, CDR2 FQGTGA, per germline. With 1 base removed from V and 4 bases from J, the gap between germline ends came to 16 bases. The CDR3 loop spans 16 amino acids. In nucleotides, the CDR3 is TGTGCCAGCAGCTTAAATGGATTTACAGGGACCTATGGCTACACCTTC. Amino acids: CASSLNGFTGTYGYTF.

The CDR3 DNA is TGTGCCAGCATGGGCAGAAAGGACGAAGCTTTCTTT. This sequence encodes CASMGRKDEAFF. The chain recombines TRBV2 with TRBJ1-1; D is undetermined. The germline V gene has CDR1 SNHLY and CDR2 FYNNEI. The V end lost 7 bases, the J end lost 8 bases, and 14 bases lay between the germline ends. This CDR3 is 12 amino acids long. The full variable domain, rest sourced from reference TRBV2 and TRBJ1-1, is EPEVTQTPSHQVTQMGQEVILRCVPISNHLYFYWYRQILGQKVEFLVSFYNNEISEKSEIFDDQFSVERPDGSNFTLKIRSTKLEDSAMYFCASMGRKDEAFFGQGTRLTVV.

This chain links TRBV12-3 or TRBV12-4 with TRBJ2-5; TRBD2 matches at 9 bases. The length of the CDR3 is 17 residues. V lost 6 bases to trimming and J lost 3 bases; unmatched junction nucleotides: 14. Here the CDR3 DNA reads TGTGCCAGCAGCCCAAATCGGGGCGGGGGGGCGAAAGAGACCCAGTACTTC. It specifies CASSPNRGGGAKETQYF.

There are a few counts of this clonotype. The genes are TRBV9 and TRBJ2-3, with TRBD1 as a possible D gene (6 bases). The CDR3 loop spans 14 amino acids. The germline V gene has CDR1 SGDLS and CDR2 YYNGEE. V lost 3 bases, J lost 4 bases, and 12 bases lay in between. The CDR3 here is CASSGEWGPDTQYF. The CDR3 coding sequence is TGTGCCAGCAGCGGTGAGTGGGGGCCAGATACGCAGTATTTT.

J is TRBJ2-5 and V is TRBV20-1, with TRBD2 identical over 9 bases. This CDR3 has 14 amino acids. The V segment lost 5 bases and the J segment 11 bases; nucleotides outside the gene matches: 15. Germline V CDR1 and CDR2: DFQATT, SNEGSKA (reference sequence). The CDR3 loop reads CSAVAGESYNEQYF. In DNA form, the CDR3 reads TGCAGTGCTGTAGCGGGGGAATCCTACAATGAGCAGTACTTC.

The chain recombines TRBV10-3 with TRBJ2-7; D unclear. The V and J ends lost 11 bases and 2 bases respectively, with 7 bases between them. The CDR3 has 10 amino acids. CDR1 is ENHRY, CDR2 SYGVKD, per germline. The CDR3 coding sequence is TGTGCCGTCGATCCCTACGAGCAGTACTTC. This codes for CAVDPYEQYF.

This rearrangement joins TRBV12-3 or TRBV12-4 to TRBJ2-5; possibly TRBD1 for D (5 bases). The CDR3 length is 14 residues. V shed 4 bases and J shed 3 bases, with 12 bases lying between them. In DNA, the CDR3 is TGTGCCAGCAGTTCCAACGCAGGGAAAGAGACCCAGTACTTC. This translates into CASSSNAGKETQYF.

The chain links TRBV21-1 to TRBJ2-7; the listed D gene, TRBD2, was not tested against the DNA. TRBV21-1 is shown as a pseudogene. The CDR3 has 19 residues. CDR3 nucleotides: TGTGCCAGCAGCAAAGTCTTTCCCTTTATTGGAGGGGCCCCCTACGAGCAGTACTTC. Its protein product is CASSKVFPFIGGAPYEQYF.

This clonotype was picked up a small number of times. The chain couples TRBV13 to TRBJ2-4; D unclear. The CDR3 is 14 residues long. From germline, CDR1 is PRHDT and CDR2 FYEKMQ (reference sequence). Trimming shortened V by 5 bases and J by 1 base, and 9 bases separated the two germline ends. In nucleotides, the CDR3 is TGTGCCAGCAGCCTGAAGACTGCCAAAAACATTCAGTACTTC. Amino acid sequence: CASSLKTAKNIQYF.

The sample holds a few counts of this clonotype. This chain uses TRBV5-1 with TRBJ1-1; 7 positions agree with TRBD1. The CDR3 covers 16 residues. CDR1 is SGHRS, CDR2 YFSETQ, per germline. Germline trimming cut 4 bases from V and 0 bases from J; bases unmatched to any gene: 9. The CDR3 nucleotides read TGCGCCAGCAGCCCCTTTGGACAGGAGCTGAACACTGAAGCTTTCTTT. As protein: CASSPFGQELNTEAFF.

This sequence joins TRBV15 and TRBJ1-5, with D unclear. Trimming took 0 bases from V and 2 from J, leaving 8 bases between them. Germline CDR1 is LNHNV and CDR2 is YYDKDF (reference sequence). The CDR3 spans 15 residues. This chain's CDR3 is CATSRDRVRNQPQHF. The CDR3 DNA reads as TGTGCCACCAGCAGAGATAGGGTGCGCAATCAGCCCCAGCATTTT.

The chain joins TRBV10-3 to TRBJ2-7; maybe TRBD2 (7 bases). Trimming shortened V by 8 bases and J by 5 bases, and 10 bases separated the two germline ends. Germline CDR1 reads ENHRY; CDR2 reads SYGVKD. The CDR3 runs 11 residues. CDR3 residues: CAIRGDNEQYF. Here the CDR3 DNA reads TGTGCCATCCGGGGGGACAACGAGCAGTACTTC.

This clonotype was counted ten times or more. This rearrangement joins TRBV20-1 to TRBJ2-5; D remains ambiguous. This CDR3 comprises 10 residues. V was shortened by 6 bases and J by 5 bases, with 7 bases between the two germline ends. CDR1 is DFQATT and CDR2 is SNEGSKA in the germline V gene (reference sequence). The CDR3 DNA sequence: TGCAGTGCCGTCGAGGAGACCCAGTACTTC. This translates into CSAVEETQYF.

On this clonotype: One end of the junction is discordant with germline, which a read error may explain. Here the CDR3 DNA reads TGCGCCAGCAAACACAGATATAGCGATCAGCCCCAGCATTTT. Translated: CASKHRYSDQPQHF. The rearrangement joins TRBV5-1 to TRBJ1-5; D unclear. The CDR3 runs to 14 residues. The germline CDR1 and CDR2 sequences are SGHRS and YFSETQ.

The CDR3 DNA sequence: TGTGCCAGCAGCCATCCCACTTCCTACGAGCAGTACTTC. Translation: CASSHPTSYEQYF. The V call is TRBV14, the J call TRBJ2-7; D is undetermined. Trimming took off 3 bases at V and 1 base at J, with 7 bases between the two ends. Per the germline V gene, CDR1 is SGHDN and CDR2 is FVKESK. This CDR3 has 13 residues.

The rearrangement links TRBV27 to TRBJ2-1, with no clear D. Germline V lookup: CDR1 MNHEY, CDR2 SMNVEV (reference sequence). Trimming cost V 5 bases and J 0 bases, with 14 bases left between them. This CDR3 is built from 16 residues. CDR3: CASSRPERSSYNEQFF. The CDR3 bases are TGTGCCAGCAGTCGCCCCGAGAGAAGCTCCTACAATGAGCAGTTCTTC.

This clonotype has more than one count but fewer than ten. The rearrangement links TRBV29-1 to TRBJ1-5; D ambiguous. V was trimmed by 7 bases and J by 6 bases, leaving 13 bases between them. CDR1 is SQVTM, CDR2 ANQGSEA, per germline. The CDR3 consists of 12 residues. CDR3 DNA: TGCAGCGCAAGTTTCCCGGGTCAGCCCCAGCATTTT. The encoded protein is CSASFPGQPQHF.

This clonotype has more than one count but fewer than ten. The genes are TRBV6-6 and TRBJ2-6; D tentatively fits TRBD1 or TRBD2 (5 bases each). Looked up from germline, CDR1 is MNHNY and CDR2 is SVGAGI (reference sequence). The CDR3 runs to 16 residues. Trimming shortened V by 6 bases and J by 2 bases, and 14 bases separated the two germline ends. The CDR3 nucleotides are TGTGCCAGCAGCTCACCACTAGGGGCTGGGGCCAACGTCCTGACTTTC. Translating it yields CASSSPLGAGANVLTF.

This chain joins TRBV20-1 and TRBJ1-1; no definite D call. From germline, CDR1 is DFQATT and CDR2 SNEGSKA (reference sequence). The CDR3 spans 12 residues. V was clipped by 2 bases and J by 1 base, with 5 bases between them. Here the CDR3 reads CSARQRNTEAFF. In DNA form, the CDR3 reads TGCAGTGCTAGACAGAGGAACACTGAAGCTTTCTTT.